The next 25 T cell receptor beta chains were all read from a single sample in a study of blood T cell repertoires in COVID-19. This table comes from immunoSEQ multiplex PCR, and its TCRdb copy is limited to in-frame clones, with some not included. The sample shows 350,000 to 550,000 clones, 87% of them seen only once. The source material was PBMCs or T cells enriched from blood (not recorded which). The receptors come from a woman aged 18-29 years with acute COVID-19.

The chain links TRBV7-9 to TRBJ2-5; D not certain. Per the germline V gene, CDR1 is SEHNR and CDR2 is FQNEAQ (reference sequence). V gave up 1 base and J gave up 1 base, with 16 bases separating them. This CDR3 is built from 17 residues. In DNA, the CDR3 is TGTGCCAGCAGCTTAGGACTCCCGCGAACCTTCCAAGAGACCCAGTACTTC. Protein: CASSLGLPRTFQETQYF.

The V and J genes are TRBV13 and TRBJ1-6, with 11 bases aligning to TRBD1. Losses at the gene ends were 5 bases for V and 7 bases for J; bases not matched to a gene: 7. Per the germline V gene, CDR1 is PRHDT and CDR2 is FYEKMQ (reference sequence). CDR3 length: 16 amino acids. The CDR3 nucleotides are TGTGCCAGCAGCCTACGCGGGACAGGGGGAAATTCACCCCTCCACTTT. It translates to CASSLRGTGGNSPLHF. The whole variable domain, remainder taken from reference TRBV13 and TRBJ1-6, is AAGVIQSPRHLIKEKRETATLKCYPIPRHDTVYWYQQGPGQDPQFLISFYEKMQSDKGSIPDRFSAQQFSDYHSELNMSSLELGDSALYFCASSLRGTGGNSPLHFGNGTRLTVT.

This chain joins TRBV4-1 and TRBJ2-2, with 9 bases that match TRBD1. This CDR3 comprises 16 residues. CDR1 is MGHRA, CDR2 YSYEKL, per germline. Trimming at V came to 1 base and at J to 4 bases, leaving 4 bases not matched to a gene. CDR3 nucleotides: TGCGCCAGCAGCCAAGTACAGGGGGCGAGCACCGGGGAGCTGTTTTTT. Protein: CASSQVQGASTGELFF.

The rearrangement joins TRBV10-3 to TRBJ2-4, with TRBD2 identical over 7 bases. The CDR3 extends over 17 amino acids. CDR1 and CDR2 (germline): ENHRY, SYGVKD. V gave up 3 bases and J gave up 1 base; unmatched junction bases: 9. CDR3 loop: CAISELPGLRAKNIQYF. The CDR3 DNA is TGTGCCATCAGTGAACTTCCGGGACTAAGGGCCAAAAACATTCAGTACTTC.

This chain joins TRBV19 and TRBJ1-3; D gene unclear. This CDR3 is built from 12 residues. Per germline, CDR1 LNHDA and CDR2 SQIVND (reference sequence). Trimming shortened V by 6 bases and J by 3 bases, and 6 bases separated the two germline ends. This CDR3 reads CASSQNGNTIYF. The CDR3 DNA reads TGTGCCAGTAGCCAAAATGGAAACACCATATATTTT.

The genes are TRBV5-4 and TRBJ2-7; 10 nucleotides align to TRBD2. The CDR3 spans 14 residues. Germline V CDR1 and CDR2: SGHNT, YYREEE (reference sequence). Losses at the gene ends were 4 bases for V and 6 bases for J; bases not matched to a gene: 7. The CDR3 DNA follows: TGTGCCAGCAGCCGTCCGGGACTAGCGACCGAGCAGTACTTC. Translated: CASSRPGLATEQYF.

The chain couples TRBV7-6 to TRBJ2-1, with 7 bases that match TRBD1. The germline V gene has CDR1 SGHVS and CDR2 FNYEAQ. The CDR3 runs to 15 residues. The ends lost 5 bases at V and 7 bases at J; junction bases unmatched: 11. This CDR3 is CASSPEAGGWNEQFF. In DNA, the CDR3 is TGTGCCAGCAGCCCCGAGGCAGGGGGTTGGAATGAGCAGTTCTTC.

The chain uses TRBV7-9 and TRBJ1-2; D is possibly TRBD1 (5 bases). The germline V and J ends were trimmed by 4 bases and 3 bases, with 15 bases remaining between them. This CDR3 is 15 amino acids long. The V gene's germline CDR1 is SEHNR and CDR2 FQNEAQ (reference sequence). CDR3 coding DNA: TGTGCCAGCAGCTCATCTCCACAGGCCTACTATGGCTACACCTTC. Protein sequence: CASSSSPQAYYGYTF.

The gene calls are TRBV9 and TRBJ1-5; D gene uncertain. The V gene lost 3 bases and the J gene lost 7 bases, with 14 bases spanning the gap. CDR3 length: 14 amino acids. Germline CDR1 and CDR2: SGDLS and YYNGEE. CDR3 coding DNA: TGTGCCAGCAGCGCCACCCCAGAGGCCCAGCCCCAGCATTTT. Translating it yields CASSATPEAQPQHF.

The CDR3 region has the DNA TGTGCCAGCAGCTTAGTCGGGACAGGGTATGGCTACACCTTC. It translates to CASSLVGTGYGYTF. The rearrangement uses TRBV7-9 and TRBJ1-2, with 9 bases aligning to TRBD1. Germline CDR1 and CDR2: SEHNR and FQNEAQ (reference sequence). V was pared by 1 base and J by 5 bases, with 2 bases of the junction left unmatched. The CDR3 spans 14 residues.

The chain uses TRBV18 and TRBJ1-1, with 10 bases that match TRBD1. This CDR3 contains 18 residues. Germline CDR1 KGHSH, CDR2 LQKENI. After removal of 5 bases from V and 6 bases from J, the junction contained 18 bases not matched to a gene. The CDR3 sequence is CASSIGGQGLQGDSEAFF. The CDR3, as DNA: TGTGCCAGCTCAATTGGGGGACAGGGGCTACAAGGGGATTCTGAAGCTTTCTTT.

The V call is TRBV9, the J call TRBJ2-3; 13 bases map to TRBD2. CDR3 size: 16 residues. The V gene's germline CDR1 is SGDLS and CDR2 YYNGEE. With V trimmed by 4 bases and J by 4 bases, 6 bases remained unmatched. The CDR3 nucleotides are TGTGCCAGCAGCCCTCCGGGACTAGCGGGACCAGATACGCAGTATTTT. This sequence encodes CASSPPGLAGPDTQYF.

CDR3 bases: TGCGCCAGCAGCCAGTGGAGGGAATCGGAGACCCAGTACTTC. Its protein product is CASSQWRESETQYF. V and J are TRBV4-3 and TRBJ2-5; D is perhaps TRBD2 (6 bases). The V end lost 3 bases, the J end lost 5 bases, and 13 bases lay between the germline ends. Germline V gene lookup returns CDR1 LGHNA and CDR2 YSLEER. The CDR3 runs to 14 residues.

The chain recombines TRBV7-2 with TRBJ1-2; the match to TRBD1 covers 7 bases. The CDR3 length is 14 residues. CDR1 and CDR2 (germline): SGHTA, FQGNSA. V lost 4 bases to trimming and J lost 8 bases; unmatched junction nucleotides: 10. CDR3: CASSSLQGIGGYTF. The CDR3 DNA reads as TGTGCCAGCAGCTCGCTACAGGGGATTGGGGGCTACACCTTC.

The chain combines TRBV12-3 or TRBV12-4 with TRBJ1-1; D uncertain. Trimming removed 2 bases at V and 3 bases at J, with 7 bases between. This CDR3 comprises 13 residues. The CDR3 loop reads CASSLFEDTEAFF. Written as DNA, the CDR3 is TGTGCCAGCAGTTTATTCGAGGACACTGAAGCTTTCTTT.

V is TRBV10-3 and J is TRBJ2-3, with 8 bases identical to TRBD1. The germline V gene has CDR1 ENHRY and CDR2 SYGVKD. CDR3 length: 13 amino acids. After removal of 6 bases from V and 6 bases from J, the junction contained 5 bases not matched to a gene. CDR3 nucleotide sequence: TGTGCCATCAGAGGACAGGGTGTGGATACGCAGTATTTT. The encoded protein is CAIRGQGVDTQYF.

This sequence joins TRBV7-9 and TRBJ2-7; tentatively, D is TRBD2 (6 bases). Deletions cut 0 bases from V and 4 bases from J, with 10 bases between. This CDR3 has 14 amino acids. Germline V gene data show CDR1 as SEHNR and CDR2 as FQNEAQ (reference sequence). DNA of the CDR3: TGTGCCAGCAGCTTAGCCCGGGGGAGTTACGAGCAGTACTTC. Its translation is CASSLARGSYEQYF.

This clone turned up a few times. This chain uses TRBV28 with TRBJ1-2, with D perhaps TRBD1 (5 bases). CDR1 MDHEN and CDR2 SYDVKM come from the germline V gene. The V end lost 3 bases, the J end lost 7 bases, and 12 bases lay between the germline ends. This CDR3 is 13 amino acids long. CDR3 protein: CASSFGHQGGYTF. In DNA form, the CDR3 reads TGTGCCAGCAGTTTCGGACACCAGGGTGGCTACACCTTC.

Concerning this clone: Within the sample, other DNA sequences also encode this same CDR3. The V gene is TRBV12-3 or TRBV12-4, the J gene TRBJ1-2; 7 bases match TRBD1. The CDR3 spans 12 residues. V shed 5 bases and J 4 bases; nucleotides not matched to a gene: 1. The CDR3 is CASSRDSYGYTF. Here the CDR3 DNA reads TGTGCCAGCAGTCGGGACAGCTATGGCTACACCTTC.

The chain couples TRBV10-1 to TRBJ2-4, with a possible D match to TRBD2 (5 bases). Germline CDR1 is WNHNN and CDR2 is SYGVQD (reference sequence). The germline V and J ends were trimmed by 8 bases and 6 bases, with 11 bases remaining between them. This CDR3 comprises 12 residues. CDR3 sequence (DNA): TGCGCCAGCGGACTTTCAACAAACATTCAGTACTTC. Its protein is CASGLSTNIQYF.

The chain employs TRBV2 and TRBJ1-1; D unclear. Germline CDR1 is SNHLY and CDR2 is FYNNEI. The V end lost 7 bases, the J end lost 4 bases, and 16 bases lay between the germline ends. The CDR3 is 14 amino acids. The CDR3 loop is CASTERYRSTEAFF. In DNA, the CDR3 is TGTGCCAGCACCGAACGGTACAGATCCACTGAAGCTTTCTTT. The full variable domain, rest sourced from reference TRBV2 and TRBJ1-1, is EPEVTQTPSHQVTQMGQEVILRCVPISNHLYFYWYRQILGQKVEFLVSFYNNEISEKSEIFDDQFSVERPDGSNFTLKIRSTKLEDSAMYFCASTERYRSTEAFFGQGTRLTVV.

This clone has just one count. V gene TRBV19 combines with J gene TRBJ2-7, with 9 bases fitting TRBD1. CDR1 is LNHDA and CDR2 is SQIVND in the germline V gene (reference sequence). This CDR3 contains 17 residues. Trimming cost V 3 bases and J 1 base; bases outside gene matches: 10. The CDR3 protein is CASSIMGRTGESYEQYF. CDR3 coding DNA: TGTGCCAGTAGTATTATGGGGAGGACAGGGGAATCCTACGAGCAGTACTTC.

CDR3 nucleotide sequence: TGTGCCAGCAGCCCGGGACAGGGTTACTACGAGCAGTACTTC. It yields the protein CASSPGQGYYEQYF. The chain combines TRBV5-6 with TRBJ2-7, with 9 bases that match TRBD1. CDR1 is SGHDT, CDR2 YYEEEE, per germline. The CDR3 covers 14 residues. Losses at the gene ends were 4 bases for V and 3 bases for J; bases not matched to a gene: 5. The full variable domain, rest sourced from reference TRBV5-6 and TRBJ2-7, is DAGVTQSPTHLIKTRGQQVTLRCSPKSGHDTVSWYQQALGQGPQFIFQYYEEEERQRGNFPDRFSGHQFPNYSSELNVNALLLGDSALYLCASSPGQGYYEQYFGPGTRLTVT.

The genes are TRBV11-2 and TRBJ2-2; 8 bases align to TRBD1. V lost 5 bases to trimming and J lost 1 base; unmatched junction nucleotides: 3. CDR3 size: 15 residues. The germline CDR1 and CDR2 sequences are SGHAT and FQNNGV. Here the CDR3 reads CASSRTGRNTGELFF. The DNA for the CDR3 is TGTGCCAGCAGCCGGACAGGGCGGAACACCGGGGAGCTGTTTTTT.

This sequence joins TRBV28 and TRBJ1-5; tentatively, D is TRBD1 (5 bases). CDR3 length: 14 amino acids. Trimming left V 5 bases short and J 3 bases short, with 11 bases between. The germline V gene has CDR1 MDHEN and CDR2 SYDVKM. The CDR3 loop is CASSTQGNNQPQHF. CDR3 coding DNA: TGTGCCAGCAGTACCCAGGGTAACAATCAGCCCCAGCATTTT.